One sample yielded the 5 T cell receptor beta chains listed below, sequenced in a study of T cell responses to AZD1222 COVID-19 vaccine. The protocol was immunoSEQ multiplex PCR, while the TCRdb copy is restricted to in-frame clones and leaves out a portion. The profile shows roughly 90,000 clones, roughly 89% of them singletons. The sample was peripheral blood, taken 28 days after the second AZD1222 dose. The origin of the receptors is an adult who received the AZD1222 COVID-19 vaccine.

This chain connects TRBV18 to TRBJ1-4, with a tentative D call TRBD1 (5 bases). The germline gives CDR1 KGHSH, CDR2 LQKENI. CDR3 size: 15 residues. V was pared by 2 bases and J by 5 bases, with 12 bases between. The DNA of the CDR3 is TGTGCCAGCTCACCAAGGGGTATCCTAAATGAAAAACTGTTTTTT. As protein: CASSPRGILNEKLFF.

The rearrangement joins TRBV5-4 to TRBJ2-4; 8 nucleotides line up with TRBD1. CDR3 length equals 18 residues. V shed 7 bases and J 0 bases; nucleotides not matched to a gene: 15. Germline V gene lookup returns CDR1 SGHNT and CDR2 YYREEE (reference sequence). CDR3 nucleotide sequence: TGTGCCAGCTCCCGTCTCCTGGACAGGGTACTAGCCAAAAACATTCAGTACTTC. Its protein is CASSRLLDRVLAKNIQYF.

This chain links TRBV7-9 with TRBJ2-7, with 7 positions matching TRBD1. This CDR3 is built from 14 residues. V shed 5 bases and J 2 bases; nucleotides not matched to a gene: 6. CDR1 SEHNR and CDR2 FQNEAQ come from the germline V gene (reference sequence). The CDR3 DNA reads TGTGCCAGCAGCCCAACAGGGGAACCCTACGAGCAGTACTTC. Translating it yields CASSPTGEPYEQYF.

V usage is TRBV6-2 or TRBV6-3 and J usage is TRBJ2-7; unclear D gene. The ends were cut back, 0 bases at V and 3 bases at J, with 9 bases in the middle. The CDR3 consists of 14 residues. Germline CDR1 reads MNHEY; CDR2 reads SVGEGT. The CDR3 loop is CASSYSVEHYEQYF. CDR3 nucleotide sequence: TGTGCCAGCAGTTACTCAGTGGAGCACTACGAGCAGTACTTC.

The J gene is TRBJ1-6, the V gene TRBV5-4; 9 bases are shared with TRBD1. The CDR3 length is 17 residues. J gave up 7 bases and V 0 bases, and 8 bases lay outside the gene matches. Germline V lookup: CDR1 SGHNT, CDR2 YYREEE (reference sequence). CDR3 protein: CASSLGGTGQANSPLHF. Here the CDR3 DNA reads TGTGCCAGCAGCTTGGGCGGGACAGGGCAGGCGAATTCACCCCTCCACTTT. Using reference TRBV5-4 and TRBJ1-6 for the parts outside the CDR3, the full variable domain is ETGVTQSPTHLIKTRGQQVTLRCSSQSGHNTVSWYQQALGQGPQFIFQYYREEENGRGNFPPRFSGLQFPNYSSELNVNALELDDSALYLCASSLGGTGQANSPLHFGNGTRLTVT.